In this sample, the clone carrying this T cell receptor beta chain turned up a few times. Assay: immunoSEQ multiplex PCR; the TCRdb copy retains only in-frame clones and omits some. Here the sample spans around 250,000 clones, roughly 70% being singletons. The CDR3 contains 13 residues. The germline gives CDR1 MDHEN, CDR2 SYDVKM. Trimming left V 2 bases short and J 7 bases short, with 11 bases between. These data come from a study of cytotoxic CD8 clonotypes in ibrutinib-treated CLL. This TCR was recovered from a human donor with chronic lymphocytic leukemia. Sequenced here: PBMCs, sampled after 24 months of ibrutinib treatment. V usage is TRBV28 and J usage is TRBJ1-2; D possibly corresponds to TRBD1 (6 bases). DNA of the CDR3: TGTGCCAGCAGTTTACCGGGGGCCGGTGGCTACACCTTC. Translating gives CASSLPGAGGYTF.